What follows are 19 T cell receptor beta chains derived from one specimen sequenced in a study of cytomegalovirus exposure and HLA in healthy donors. In the PCR, 60 Vbeta and 13 Jbeta primers were used. The table came from immunoSEQ multiplex PCR; TCRdb's copy has only in-frame clones and leaves some out. The data contain about 180,000 clones, about 80% of them singletons. The sequencing sample was made of PBMCs. These receptors were obtained from a man between 35 and 55 years old in good health and CMV-seropositive.

This sequence joins TRBV5-1 and TRBJ1-1; no firm D call. The germline V and J ends were trimmed by 3 bases and 4 bases, with 13 bases remaining between them. The CDR3 extends over 14 amino acids. From germline, CDR1 is SGHRS and CDR2 YFSETQ. The CDR3 sequence: CASSSEGLSTEAFF. DNA of the CDR3: TGCGCCAGCAGCTCGGAGGGCCTAAGCACTGAAGCTTTCTTT.

DNA for the CDR3: TGTGCCAGCAGCTTTCGTGCAACTAATGAAAAACTGTTTTTT. Its translation: CASSFRATNEKLFF. V and J are TRBV7-9 and TRBJ1-4; no definite D call. V gave up 3 bases and J gave up 0 bases, with 5 bases separating them. The CDR3 consists of 14 residues. Looked up from germline, CDR1 is SEHNR and CDR2 is FQNEAQ (reference sequence).

This clone was recorded once. The genes are TRBV30 and TRBJ2-3; 7 bases align to TRBD2. This CDR3 contains 14 residues. Germline trimming cut 7 bases from V and 0 bases from J; bases unmatched to any gene: 7. Per the germline V gene, CDR1 is GTSNPN and CDR2 is SVGIG (reference sequence). CDR3 sequence: CASEAGPSTDTQYF. In DNA, the CDR3 is TGTGCCTCTGAAGCGGGACCAAGCACAGATACGCAGTATTTT. The whole variable domain, filled in from reference TRBV30 and TRBJ2-3, reads SQTIHQWPATLVQPVGSPLSLECTVEGTSNPNLYWYRQAAGRGLQLLFYSVGIGQISSEVPQNLSASRPQDRQFILSSKKLLLSDSGFYLCASEAGPSTDTQYFGPGTRLTVL.

This sequence joins TRBV5-1 and TRBJ1-3; TRBD1 agrees at 10 bases. V shed 5 bases, J shed 8 bases, and the junction held 7 bases outside the gene matches. This CDR3 comprises 14 residues. CDR1 and CDR2 (germline): SGHRS, YFSETQ. The CDR3 is CASSFDRGQDTIYF. DNA of the CDR3: TGCGCCAGCAGTTTCGACAGGGGGCAGGACACCATATATTTT.

The V call is TRBV5-1, the J call TRBJ2-1, with a tentative D call TRBD2 (5 bases). This CDR3 spans 14 amino acids. CDR1 is SGHRS and CDR2 is YFSETQ in the germline V gene. Between the trimmed V and J ends, which lost 0 bases and 8 bases, there was a span of 12 bases. The CDR3 region is CASSLASSLDEQFF. The CDR3 region has the DNA TGCGCCAGCAGCTTGGCGTCTAGCTTAGATGAGCAGTTCTTC. Full variable domain (remainder filled in from reference TRBV5-1 and TRBJ2-1): KAGVTQTPRYLIKTRGQQVTLSCSPISGHRSVSWYQQTPGQGLQFLFEYFSETQRNKGNFPGRFSGRQFSNSRSEMNVSTLELGDSALYLCASSLASSLDEQFFGPGTRLTVL.

V gene TRBV19 combines with J gene TRBJ2-4, with 8 bases matching TRBD2. CDR1 is LNHDA, CDR2 SQIVND, per germline (reference sequence). The CDR3 consists of 16 residues. V lost 3 bases to trimming and J lost 2 bases; unmatched junction nucleotides: 6. The CDR3 loop reads CASSIPSGRTKNIQYF. The DNA of the CDR3 is TGTGCCAGTAGTATCCCAAGCGGGAGAACCAAAAACATTCAGTACTTC.

This chain joins TRBV19 and TRBJ2-1, with TRBD2 matching over 9 bases. V was pared by 4 bases and J by 0 bases, with 4 bases of the junction left unmatched. The CDR3 extends over 16 amino acids. Per germline, CDR1 LNHDA and CDR2 SQIVND (reference sequence). The CDR3: CASSRGSGSSYNEQFF. For the CDR3, the DNA is TGTGCCAGTAGTAGGGGTAGCGGGAGCTCCTACAATGAGCAGTTCTTC.

This clone has a single count. The sample holds other DNA sequences that translate to the same CDR3. V gene TRBV5-1 combines with J gene TRBJ2-3; 7 bases align to TRBD2. The CDR3 is 15 amino acids. CDR1 and CDR2 from the germline V gene are SGHRS and YFSETQ. V trimming: 7 bases; J trimming: 2 bases; junction bases outside the gene matches: 10. The CDR3 reads CASAGTTTNTDTQYF. The DNA for the CDR3 is TGCGCCAGCGCCGGGACTACTACTAACACAGATACGCAGTATTTT.

This clone has just one count. The chain combines TRBV7-9 with TRBJ2-1, with 10 bases that match TRBD1. Unmatched junction bases numbered 4, after V lost 0 bases and J lost 5 bases. This CDR3 contains 16 residues. Germline CDR1 reads SEHNR; CDR2 reads FQNEAQ (reference sequence). The CDR3 region has the DNA TGTGCCAGCAGCTTAGCTTGGACAGGGGGGAACAATGAGCAGTTCTTC. This sequence encodes CASSLAWTGGNNEQFF.

V and J are TRBV28 and TRBJ1-1, with unresolved D. Germline V lookup: CDR1 MDHEN, CDR2 SYDVKM. The V and J ends lost 4 bases and 1 base respectively, with 19 bases between them. This CDR3 is built from 17 residues. The CDR3 sequence: CASSSPHRDRRNTEAFF. The CDR3 bases are TGTGCCAGCAGTTCGCCACATAGAGATAGGAGGAACACTGAAGCTTTCTTT. Together with reference TRBV28 and TRBJ1-1, the CDR3 gives the full variable domain: DVKVTQSSRYLVKRTGEKVFLECVQDMDHENMFWYRQDPGLGLRLIYFSYDVKMKEKGDIPEGYSVSREKKERFSLILESASTNQTSMYLCASSSPHRDRRNTEAFFGQGTRLTVV.

With regard to this clone: Additional DNA sequences in this sample encode the identical CDR3. The CDR3 protein is CASSRTGGSYEQYF. The CDR3, as DNA: TGCGCCAGCAGCCGGACAGGGGGAAGCTACGAGCAGTACTTC. This sequence joins TRBV5-1 and TRBJ2-7; 10 positions agree with TRBD1. V trimming: 4 bases; J trimming: 3 bases; junction bases outside the gene matches: 4. This CDR3 is 14 amino acids long. Germline CDR1 is SGHRS and CDR2 is YFSETQ. Combining the CDR3 with reference TRBV5-1 and TRBJ2-7 gives the whole variable domain KAGVTQTPRYLIKTRGQQVTLSCSPISGHRSVSWYQQTPGQGLQFLFEYFSETQRNKGNFPGRFSGRQFSNSRSEMNVSTLELGDSALYLCASSRTGGSYEQYFGPGTRLTVT.

The chain is built from TRBV11-3 and TRBJ1-1; 9 nucleotides agree with TRBD1. V was clipped by 1 base and J by 5 bases; unmatched bases: 5. The germline V gene encodes CDR1 SGHNT and CDR2 YENEEA. The CDR3 has 15 amino acids. Here the CDR3 reads CASSLGGQGRTEAFF. In DNA, the CDR3 is TGTGCCAGCAGCTTAGGGGGACAGGGTCGGACTGAAGCTTTCTTT.

Comments on this clone: The junction departs from germline at one end; a sequencing error may be responsible. The chain combines TRBV6-1 with TRBJ2-6; D may be TRBD1 (5 bases). This CDR3 region has 18 residues. Germline CDR1 and CDR2: MNHNS and SASEGT. CDR3 in amino acids: CASSVWQTSSSGANGLTF. Here the CDR3 DNA reads TGTGCCAGCAGTGTCTGGCAGACCTCTTCCTCTGGGGCCAACGGCCTGACTTTC.

Worth noting for this clone: Sequence at one end of the junction differs from germline and may be a read error. The chain carries TRBV7-9 and TRBJ2-1, with 9 bases aligning to TRBD1. The CDR3 length is 11 residues. Germline loops: CDR1 SEHNR, CDR2 FQNEAQ (reference sequence). In nucleotides, the CDR3 is TGTGCCAGCAGCTCCCGGGACAGGGAACTCTTC. As protein: CASSSRDRELF.

J is TRBJ2-3 and V is TRBV19; 8 bases match TRBD2. This CDR3 spans 13 amino acids. V was pared by 4 bases and J by 3 bases, with 0 bases of the junction left unmatched. Germline V gene sequence: CDR1 LNHDA, CDR2 SQIVND (reference sequence). CDR3 sequence reads: CASSTSGTDTQYF. CDR3 in DNA: TGTGCCAGTAGTACTAGCGGGACAGATACGCAGTATTTT.

The V and J genes are TRBV18 and TRBJ1-1, with D perhaps matching TRBD1 (5 bases). Trimming stripped 1 base from V and 5 bases from J, with 20 bases between. The V gene's germline CDR1 is KGHSH and CDR2 LQKENI. The CDR3 length is 17 residues. CDR3 sequence: CASSPRPASTGGTEAFF. CDR3 nucleotides: TGTGCCAGCTCACCACGTCCGGCGAGCACTGGGGGGACTGAAGCTTTCTTT. Looking up the rest from reference TRBV18 and TRBJ1-1 gives the full variable domain: NAGVMQNPRHLVRRRGQEARLRCSPMKGHSHVYWYRQLPEEGLKFMVYLQKENIIDESGMPKERFSAEFPKEGPSILRIQQVVRGDSAAYFCASSPRPASTGGTEAFFGQGTRLTVV.

V and J are TRBV5-1 and TRBJ2-1, with TRBD2 matching 10 bases. The germline gives CDR1 SGHRS, CDR2 YFSETQ. The CDR3 covers 15 residues. V trimming: 0 bases; J trimming: 7 bases; junction bases outside the gene matches: 4. Here the CDR3 DNA reads TGCGCCAGCAGCTTGGGGACTAGCGGACCAAATGAGCAGTTCTTC. It yields the protein CASSLGTSGPNEQFF. Combining the CDR3 with reference TRBV5-1 and TRBJ2-1 gives the whole variable domain KAGVTQTPRYLIKTRGQQVTLSCSPISGHRSVSWYQQTPGQGLQFLFEYFSETQRNKGNFPGRFSGRQFSNSRSEMNVSTLELGDSALYLCASSLGTSGPNEQFFGPGTRLTVL.

The chain links TRBV10-3 to TRBJ2-5; TRBD1 aligns across 8 bases. The CDR3 is 12 residues long. The ends lost 6 bases at V and 3 bases at J; junction bases unmatched: 0. The germline V gene has CDR1 ENHRY and CDR2 SYGVKD. The CDR3 DNA reads TGTGCCATCAGGGACAGGGAAGAGACCCAGTACTTC. It yields the protein CAIRDREETQYF.

The chain couples TRBV28 to TRBJ1-2; TRBD1 agrees at 9 bases. The CDR3 extends over 16 amino acids. V gave up 3 bases and J gave up 4 bases; unmatched junction bases: 9. Germline V gene data show CDR1 as MDHEN and CDR2 as SYDVKM. The CDR3 loop reads CASSFSGTGIRYGYTF. The CDR3 DNA sequence: TGTGCCAGCAGTTTTTCCGGGACAGGGATTCGCTATGGCTACACCTTC.